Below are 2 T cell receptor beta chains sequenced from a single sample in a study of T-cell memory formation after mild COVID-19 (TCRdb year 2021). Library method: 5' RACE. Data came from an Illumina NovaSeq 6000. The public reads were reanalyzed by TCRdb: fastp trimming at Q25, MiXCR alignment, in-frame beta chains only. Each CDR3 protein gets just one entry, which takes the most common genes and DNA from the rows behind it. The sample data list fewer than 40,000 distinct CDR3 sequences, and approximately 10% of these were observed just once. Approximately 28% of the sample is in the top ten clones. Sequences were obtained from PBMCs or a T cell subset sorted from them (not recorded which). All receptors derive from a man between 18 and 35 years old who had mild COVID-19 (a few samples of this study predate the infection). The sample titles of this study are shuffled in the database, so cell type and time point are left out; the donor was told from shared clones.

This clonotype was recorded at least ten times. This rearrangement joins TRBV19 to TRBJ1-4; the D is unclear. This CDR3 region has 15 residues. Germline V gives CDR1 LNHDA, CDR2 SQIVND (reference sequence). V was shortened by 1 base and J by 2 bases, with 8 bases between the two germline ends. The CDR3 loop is CASSIVGATNEKLFF. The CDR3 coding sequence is TGTGCCAGTAGTATAGTCGGAGCCACTAATGAAAAACTGTTTTTT.

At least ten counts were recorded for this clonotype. This CDR3 reads CSARDPGRNGSKTQYF. The CDR3 coding sequence is TGCAGTGCTAGAGATCCGGGTCGGAACGGTTCGAAGACCCAGTACTTC. The J gene is TRBJ2-5, the V gene TRBV20-1; D is ambiguous. The CDR3 spans 16 residues. Trimming removed 0 bases from V and 6 bases from J, with 20 bases in between. CDR1 DFQATT and CDR2 SNEGSKA come from the germline V gene (reference sequence).